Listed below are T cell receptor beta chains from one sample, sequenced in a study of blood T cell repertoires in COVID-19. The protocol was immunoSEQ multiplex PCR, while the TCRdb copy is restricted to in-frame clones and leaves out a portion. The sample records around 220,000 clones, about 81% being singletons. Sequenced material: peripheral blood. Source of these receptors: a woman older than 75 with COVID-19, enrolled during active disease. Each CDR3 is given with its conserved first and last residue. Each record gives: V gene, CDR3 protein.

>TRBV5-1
CASSPRPQGTGGYNEQFF
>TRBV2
CASTLLAGEGNEQFF
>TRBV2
CASSPGQVAQYF
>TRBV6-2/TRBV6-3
CASSYLEQGIQYF
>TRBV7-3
CASSPGLASYNEQFF
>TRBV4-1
CASSQEGTGDEKLFF
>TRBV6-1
CASSDMGAFSYTF
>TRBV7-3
CASSQGIGTEAFF
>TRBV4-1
CASSQGRGDRGYYGYTF
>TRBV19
CASGSAGFISNQNGYTF
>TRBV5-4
CASSLGLAGNTDTQYF
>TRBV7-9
CASSLVAASGWLDTQYF
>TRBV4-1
CASSQERTAYSNQPQHF
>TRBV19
CASSTFTTARYGYTF
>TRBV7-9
CASTEQGLNTEAFF
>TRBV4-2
CASSQRQGPQYF
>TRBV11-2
CASSLVRIRLKPSTDTQYF
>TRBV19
CASSIATRMGAYQETQYF
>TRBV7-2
CASRPRDSKTDTQYF